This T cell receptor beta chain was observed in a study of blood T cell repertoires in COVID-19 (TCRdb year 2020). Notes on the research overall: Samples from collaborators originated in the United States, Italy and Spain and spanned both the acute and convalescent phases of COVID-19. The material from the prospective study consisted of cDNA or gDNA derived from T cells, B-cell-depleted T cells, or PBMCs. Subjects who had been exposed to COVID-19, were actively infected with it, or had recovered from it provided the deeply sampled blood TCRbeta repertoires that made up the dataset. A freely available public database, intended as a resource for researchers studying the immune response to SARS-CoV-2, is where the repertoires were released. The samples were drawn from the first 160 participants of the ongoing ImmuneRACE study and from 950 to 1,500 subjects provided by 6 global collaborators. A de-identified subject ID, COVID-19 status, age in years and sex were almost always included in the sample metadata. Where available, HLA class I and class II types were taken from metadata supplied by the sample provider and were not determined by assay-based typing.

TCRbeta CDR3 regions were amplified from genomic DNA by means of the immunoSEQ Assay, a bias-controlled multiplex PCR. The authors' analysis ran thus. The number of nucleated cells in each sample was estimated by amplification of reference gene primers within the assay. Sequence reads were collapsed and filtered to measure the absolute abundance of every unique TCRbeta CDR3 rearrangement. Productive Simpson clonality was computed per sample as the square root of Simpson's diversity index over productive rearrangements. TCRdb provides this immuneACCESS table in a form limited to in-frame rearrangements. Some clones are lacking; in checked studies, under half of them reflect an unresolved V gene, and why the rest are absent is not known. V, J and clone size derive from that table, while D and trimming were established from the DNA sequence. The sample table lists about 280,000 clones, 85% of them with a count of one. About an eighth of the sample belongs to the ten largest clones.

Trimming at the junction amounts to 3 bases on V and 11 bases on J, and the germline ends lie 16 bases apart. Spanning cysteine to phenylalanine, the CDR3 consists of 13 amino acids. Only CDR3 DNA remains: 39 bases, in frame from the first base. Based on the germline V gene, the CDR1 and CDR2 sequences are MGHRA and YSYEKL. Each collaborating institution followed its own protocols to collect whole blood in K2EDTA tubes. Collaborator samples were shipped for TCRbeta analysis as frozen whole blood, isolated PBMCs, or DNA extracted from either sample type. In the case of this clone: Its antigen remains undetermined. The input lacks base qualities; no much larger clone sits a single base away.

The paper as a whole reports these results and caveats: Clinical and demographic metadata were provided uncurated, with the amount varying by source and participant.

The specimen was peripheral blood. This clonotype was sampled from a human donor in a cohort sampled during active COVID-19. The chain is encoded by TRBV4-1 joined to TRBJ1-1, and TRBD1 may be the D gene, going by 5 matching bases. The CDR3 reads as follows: CASSHRTQTDAFF. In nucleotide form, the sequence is TGCGCCAGCAGCCACCGGACACAGACGGATGCTTTCTTT.